This T cell receptor (beta chain) was observed in a study of shared clonotypes between healthy human individuals. Evenly divided among several immunoSEQ plates was the genomic DNA of each subset. Profiling relied on immunoSEQ multiplex PCR, and the TCRdb table lists in-frame clones only, not all of them. The sample records around 340,000 clones, 70% to 75% being singletons. Study findings and constraints: Shared across several donors were around 5% of the naive CD4 clonotypes. Clonotype sharing among donors likely depends on sequencing depth.

Note on this clone: What it recognizes is unknown.

The germline CDR1 and CDR2 sequences are SGHNT and YYREEE (reference sequence). Trimming removed 2 bases from V and 9 bases from J; junction bases left unmatched: 8. CDR3 length: 16 residues. What was sequenced was memory CD4+ T cells sorted from blood. The subset was: CD45RA-negative fraction. This chain uses TRBV5-4 with TRBJ2-4; 13 bases match TRBD2. This TCR was recovered from a man aged 30-40 years in good health. CDR3 region: CASSLPGLAGPSIQYF. The CDR3 nucleotides are TGTGCCAGCAGCTTACCGGGACTAGCGGGACCTAGCATTCAGTACTTC.